These T cell receptor beta chains were read from a single sample in a study of blood T cell repertoires in COVID-19. Clones were read by immunoSEQ multiplex PCR, and TCRdb kept only the in-frame ones, dropping some. The repertoire includes over 150,000 clones, approximately 91% of them detected once, and about 2% sits in the top ten. The sample comprised peripheral blood. These receptors were obtained from a man aged 18-30 years with acute or convalescent COVID-19. The CDR3 runs from the conserved cysteine through the conserved F or W. Each record gives: V gene, clone size, J gene, D gene, CDR3 length, CDR3 DNA, CDR3 protein. D genes are given only for firm matches. Clone size is shown for a subset of rows, as once, few, many or a class of expanded clone.

>TRBV7-8|NA|TRBJ2-3|TRBD1|13
TGTGCCAGCAGCCATCGGGACAGGGAAACGCAGTATTTT
CASSHRDRETQYF
>TRBV14|NA|TRBJ2-3|TRBD1|13
TGTGCCAGCAGCCTGACAGGGGAAGATACGCAGTATTTT
CASSLTGEDTQYF
>TRBV19|NA|TRBJ1-4|NA|17
TGTGCCAGTAGCCTAAGCGGCTCGGGCCAGCCGGGGGAAAAACTGTTTTTT
CASSLSGSGQPGEKLFF
>TRBV18|NA|TRBJ2-1|NA|13
TGTGCCAGCTCACCATATACCGGACAGGAGCAGTTCTTC
CASSPYTGQEQFF
>TRBV5-1|NA|TRBJ1-4|NA|15
TGCGCCAGCAGCTTGGAGCAGGGATCGAAGGAAAAACTGTTTTTT
CASSLEQGSKEKLFF
>TRBV27|NA|TRBJ1-5|NA|14
TGTGCCAGCAGCCCCCCAGGGAGCAATCAGCCCCAGCATTTT
CASSPPGSNQPQHF
>TRBV7-2|NA|TRBJ2-5|TRBD2|18
TGTGCCAGCAGCTTAATTTCGGCGGGGGGTCTGCGCTGGGAGACCCAGTACTTC
CASSLISAGGLRWETQYF
>TRBV27|NA|TRBJ1-3|TRBD1|15
TGTGCCAGCAGTTCGACAGGGGAGGCTGGAAACACCATATATTTT
CASSSTGEAGNTIYF
>TRBV30|NA|TRBJ2-7|TRBD2|17
TGTGCCTGGAGTCTGGGCCGGACTAGCGGGATGAGGTACGAGCAGTACTTC
CAWSLGRTSGMRYEQYF
>TRBV6-2/TRBV6-3|NA|TRBJ1-6|NA|14
TGTGCCAGCAGTTATCGGGGTGTTAATTCACCCCTCCACTTT
CASSYRGVNSPLHF
>TRBV12-5|few|TRBJ1-1|NA|13
TGTGCTAGTGGTAGGGACGGGAGGGCTGAAGCTTTCTTT
CASGRDGRAEAFF
>TRBV5-1|NA|TRBJ2-3|NA|13
TGCGCCAGCAGCCGGGACAACACAGATACGCAGTATTTT
CASSRDNTDTQYF
>TRBV3-1/TRBV3-2|NA|TRBJ2-7|TRBD2|15
TGTGCCAGCAGCCAACGACTAGCGGGAGGATACGAGCAGTACTTC
CASSQRLAGGYEQYF
>TRBV15|NA|TRBJ2-5|NA|14
TGTGCCACCAGCATTCTGACAGGCCGAGAGACCCAGTACTTC
CATSILTGRETQYF
>TRBV6-1|NA|TRBJ1-5|NA|13
TGTGCCAGCAGTGGGCTCAGCAATCAGCCCCAGCATTTT
CASSGLSNQPQHF
>TRBV2|NA|TRBJ1-1|NA|15
TGTGCCAGCCACGGGGGTTGGCCCATGAACACTGAAGCTTTCTTT
CASHGGWPMNTEAFF
>TRBV7-8|NA|TRBJ2-5|NA|14
TGTGCCAGCAGCTTAATGCTGGACAGCGGGACCCAGTACTTC
CASSLMLDSGTQYF
>TRBV25-1|NA|TRBJ2-7|TRBD1|14
TGTGCCAGCAGTAACCACAGGGGTGCCTACGAGCAGTACTTC
CASSNHRGAYEQYF
>TRBV18|NA|TRBJ2-6|TRBD1|18
TGTGCCAGCTCACCTACCGGACAGGGGGCATCGGGGGCCAACGTCCTGACTTTC
CASSPTGQGASGANVLTF
>TRBV10-3|NA|TRBJ1-1|TRBD1|15
TGTGCCATCAGTGAGTCACTTTGGGGGACAGCTGAAGCTTTCTTT
CAISESLWGTAEAFF
>TRBV5-6|NA|TRBJ1-1|NA|13
TGTGCCAGCAGCTACTATCGGGGTACTGAAGCTTTCTTT
CASSYYRGTEAFF
>TRBV19|NA|TRBJ1-1|TRBD1|16
TGTGCCAGTAGAGAGGGTACAGGGGCCGGGGACACTGAAGCTTTCTTT
CASREGTGAGDTEAFF
>TRBV6-5|NA|TRBJ1-1|NA|13
TGTGCCAGCACCCAGGGGCCGGGAACTGAAGCTTTCTTT
CASTQGPGTEAFF
>TRBV2|NA|TRBJ1-3|TRBD1|14
TGTGCCAGCAGTCAGGGGGAAAGAGGAAACACCATATATTTT
CASSQGERGNTIYF
>TRBV5-1|few|TRBJ1-3|NA|15
TGCGCCAGCAGCTTGTATTCAGGGGCTGGAAACACCATATATTTT
CASSLYSGAGNTIYF
>TRBV12-3/TRBV12-4|NA|TRBJ1-1|NA|12
TGTGCCAGCAGTTCCCGGGTGTCCGAAGCTTTCTTT
CASSSRVSEAFF
>TRBV3-1/TRBV3-2|NA|TRBJ2-3|NA|16
TGTGCCAGCAGCCAAATTGGCGGGGCGAGCACAGATACGCAGTATTTT
CASSQIGGASTDTQYF
>TRBV3-1/TRBV3-2|NA|TRBJ2-3|NA|14
TGTGCCAGCAGCCAAGACCAGGGGGGAGATACGCAGTATTTT
CASSQDQGGDTQYF
>TRBV11-2|NA|TRBJ1-1|NA|16
TGTGCCAGCAGCTCTAAGGGGACAACCTCTAACACTGAAGCTTTCTTT
CASSSKGTTSNTEAFF
>TRBV20-1|NA|TRBJ1-2|NA|12
TGCAGTGCTAGTGTGGAGGAGTATGGCTACACCTTC
CSASVEEYGYTF
>TRBV18|NA|TRBJ2-3|NA|16
TGTGCCAGCTCACCTCCTGGAAGTAGCGGCACAGATACGCAGTATTTT
CASSPPGSSGTDTQYF
>TRBV2|NA|TRBJ2-7|NA|12
TGTGCCAGCACCCCCAGCTCCTACGAGCAGTACTTC
CASTPSSYEQYF
>TRBV19|NA|TRBJ2-2|NA|15
TGTGCCAGTAGTATAACTGGCGGGAATGGCGGGGAGCTGTTTTTT
CASSITGGNGGELFF
>TRBV7-9|NA|TRBJ2-7|NA|13
TGTGCCAGCAGCTCCCTAAAATGGTACGAGCAGTACTTC
CASSSLKWYEQYF
>TRBV12-3/TRBV12-4|once|TRBJ1-2|TRBD1|13
TGTGCCAGCAGCTCGGACAGGTTCTATGGCTACACCTTC
CASSSDRFYGYTF
>TRBV5-1|NA|TRBJ2-7|TRBD1|15
TGCGCCAGCAGACTGACAGGGAACGACCCCTACGAGCAGTACTTC
CASRLTGNDPYEQYF
>TRBV19|once|TRBJ1-3|NA|15
TGTGCCAGTAGTCTGGCGGGTGTCTCTGGAAACACCATATATTTT
CASSLAGVSGNTIYF
>TRBV24-1|once|TRBJ2-7|TRBD1|18
TGTGCCACCCCCATTGGTCCTGCGGACAGGGGGCATTCCTACGAGCAGTACTTC
CATPIGPADRGHSYEQYF
>TRBV19|NA|TRBJ1-5|TRBD1|15
TGTGCCAGTAGTATAACCGGGACAGGGGGCCAGCCCCAGCATTTT
CASSITGTGGQPQHF
>TRBV6-6|NA|TRBJ2-1|NA|8
TGTCCCGACAATGAGCAGTTCTTC
CPDNEQFF
>TRBV12-3/TRBV12-4|once|TRBJ1-1|NA|12
TGTGCCAGCAGGCCGGGGGACACTGAAGCTTTCTTT
CASRPGDTEAFF
>TRBV3-1/TRBV3-2|NA|TRBJ1-4|TRBD1|17
TGTGCCAGCAGCCAGGGGGACAGATTGGGGGATTATGAAAAACTGTTTTTT
CASSQGDRLGDYEKLFF
>TRBV24-1|NA|TRBJ2-3|TRBD2|16
TGTGCCACCAGTGGCCTACTAGCGGGAGATTCAGATACGCAGTATTTT
CATSGLLAGDSDTQYF
>TRBV30|NA|TRBJ1-4|NA|13
TGTGCCTGGTCGAACGGGGGGGATGGAAAACTGTTTTTT
CAWSNGGDGKLFF
>TRBV15|NA|TRBJ2-1|NA|14
TGTGCCACCAGCAGAGATGCGGGGTACAATGAGCAGTTCTTC
CATSRDAGYNEQFF
>TRBV10-1|NA|TRBJ1-2|NA|13
TGCGCCAGCAGTGACCAACTTAACTATGGCTACACCTTC
CASSDQLNYGYTF